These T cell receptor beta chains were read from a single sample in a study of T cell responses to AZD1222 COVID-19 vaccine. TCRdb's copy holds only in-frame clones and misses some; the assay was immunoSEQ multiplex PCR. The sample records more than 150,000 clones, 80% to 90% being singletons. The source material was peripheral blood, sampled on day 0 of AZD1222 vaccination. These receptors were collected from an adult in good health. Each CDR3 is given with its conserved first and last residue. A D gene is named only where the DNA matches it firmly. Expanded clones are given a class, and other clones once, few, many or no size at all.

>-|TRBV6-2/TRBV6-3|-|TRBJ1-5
CASSQGLGNQPQHF
TGTGCCAGCAGCCAGGGGTTAGGCAATCAGCCCCAGCATTTT
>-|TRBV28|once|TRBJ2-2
CASSLEGLGKGTGELFF
TGTGCCAGCAGTTTAGAGGGCCTGGGGAAGGGCACCGGGGAGCTGTTTTTT
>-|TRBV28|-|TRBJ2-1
CASSFPPQAGTHNEQFF
TGTGCCAGCAGTTTCCCCCCCCAGGCGGGGACCCACAATGAGCAGTTCTTC
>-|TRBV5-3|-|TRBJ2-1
CARSSVTRENYNEQFF
TGTGCCAGAAGCTCGGTAACCAGGGAGAACTACAATGAGCAGTTCTTC
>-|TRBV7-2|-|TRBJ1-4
CASSRGGEGEKLFF
TGTGCCAGCAGCCGTGGGGGGGAAGGAGAAAAACTGTTTTTT
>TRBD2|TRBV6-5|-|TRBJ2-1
CASKSGGGVSEQFF
TGTGCCAGCAAATCTGGGGGGGGAGTGAGTGAGCAGTTCTTC
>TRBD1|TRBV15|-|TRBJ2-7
CATSRGTGRDEQYF
TGTGCCACCAGCAGAGGGACAGGGCGGGACGAGCAGTACTTC
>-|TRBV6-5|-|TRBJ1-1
CASSYSGGRVTEAFF
TGTGCCAGCAGTTACTCTGGGGGAAGGGTCACTGAAGCTTTCTTT
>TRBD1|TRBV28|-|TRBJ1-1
CASREGQANTEAFF
TGTGCCAGCAGGGAGGGACAGGCGAACACTGAAGCTTTCTTT
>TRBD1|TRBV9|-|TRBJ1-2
CASSVGTGGNYGYTF
TGTGCCAGCAGCGTAGGGACAGGGGGCAACTATGGCTACACCTTC